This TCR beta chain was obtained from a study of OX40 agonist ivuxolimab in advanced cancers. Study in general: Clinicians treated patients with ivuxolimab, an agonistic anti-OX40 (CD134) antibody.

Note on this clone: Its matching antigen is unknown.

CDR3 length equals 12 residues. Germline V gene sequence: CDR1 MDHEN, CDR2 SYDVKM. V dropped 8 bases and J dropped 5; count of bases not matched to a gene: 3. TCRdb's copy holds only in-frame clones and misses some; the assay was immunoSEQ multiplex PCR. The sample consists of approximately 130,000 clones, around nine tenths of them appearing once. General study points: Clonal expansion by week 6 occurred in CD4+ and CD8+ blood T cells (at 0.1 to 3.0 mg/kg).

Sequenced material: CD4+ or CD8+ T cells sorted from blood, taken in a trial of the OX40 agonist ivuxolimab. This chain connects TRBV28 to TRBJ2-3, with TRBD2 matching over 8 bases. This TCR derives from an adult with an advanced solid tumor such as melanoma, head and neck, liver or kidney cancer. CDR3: CASESGGDTQYF. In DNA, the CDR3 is TGTGCCAGCGAAAGCGGGGGAGATACGCAGTATTTT. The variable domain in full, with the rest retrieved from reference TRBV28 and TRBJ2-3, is DVKVTQSSRYLVKRTGEKVFLECVQDMDHENMFWYRQDPGLGLRLIYFSYDVKMKEKGDIPEGYSVSREKKERFSLILESASTNQTSMYLCASESGGDTQYFGPGTRLTVL.